This T cell receptor (beta chain) was identified in a study of blood T cell repertoires in COVID-19. Across the study: Whether acute or convalescent, the COVID-19 samples came from the United States, Italy and Spain. In each case, the material was cDNA or gDNA derived from T cells, B-cell-depleted T cells, or PBMCs.

This CDR3 comprises 14 residues. Germline CDR1 and CDR2: SGHRS and YFSETQ. V was pared by 3 bases and J by 4 bases, with 2 bases of the junction left unmatched. Study processing details: Amplified reference gene primers provided the basis for estimating nucleated cell counts. Profiling relied on immunoSEQ multiplex PCR, and the TCRdb table lists in-frame clones only, not all of them. The V and J calls and clone size come from that table; D and trimming were worked out from the DNA. Of around 200,000 clones in the sample, about 88% were seen once. The sequenced sample consisted of peripheral blood. The sequence was collected from a woman aged 80 or over in a cohort sampled during active or convalescent COVID-19. This sequence joins TRBV5-1 and TRBJ2-7; 12 nucleotides match TRBD1. CDR3 nucleotides: TGCGCCAGCAGCTGGGGACAGGGGGCTTACGAGCAGTACGTC. It specifies CASSWGQGAYEQYV.